Included here is one TCR beta chain sequence, with context. The target antigen is unknown. The junction differs from germline at one of its ends, possibly a read error. The source of the sample is a study of tumor-infiltrating lymphocytes in primary liver carcinoma. For the study at large: The patient group consisted of men and women aged 30 to 69 years. The study's findings and limits: Significantly larger top-250-clone fractions were found in tumors than in blood (p = 0.039).

The authors made TCR beta cDNA from roughly 480 ng total RNA with a constant-region primer. Slightly modified ARM-PCR, run as three nested multiplex PCR rounds, produced the TCR beta libraries. Use of TRBV1-TRBV30 forward primers with a C-beta reverse primer characterized the first two PCR rounds, which lasted approximately 11 cycles each. TCRdb ran MiXCR on the multiplex PCR reads and lists one entry per CDR3 protein. The table shows approximately 73,000 distinct CDR3 sequences, with 60% to 80% occurring only once. It was from approximately 22-30 mg of unsorted bulk tissue that RNA and DNA were co-extracted. CDR3 size: 14 residues. CDR1 and CDR2 from the germline V gene are SQVTM and ANQGSEA.

The chain employs TRBV29-1 and TRBJ1-2; weak D call: TRBD1 (5 bases). The material sequenced was liver tumor tissue from sampling region 4. As for subset: tumor region T4, right-lateral pole. The sequence came from a woman aged 55-70 years with primary liver carcinoma and hepatitis B virus infection. The chain's CDR3 is CSVATEGASPGYAF. CDR3 DNA sequence: TGCAGCGTCGCGACAGAGGGCGCATCCCCTGGCTACGCCTTC. Drawing the rest from reference TRBV29-1 and TRBJ1-2, the complete variable domain is SAVISQKPSRDICQRGTSLTIQCQVDSQVTMMFWYRQQPGQSLTLIATANQGSEATYESGFVIDKFPISRPNLTFSTLTVSNMSPEDSSIYLCSVATEGASPGYAFGSGTRLTVV.